This T cell receptor (beta chain) is from a study of T cells in localized non-small cell lung cancer. The study, taken as a whole, reports: Clonality of T cells reached its maximum in uninvolved adjacent lung, surpassing tumor. Higher blood T cell density went with longer overall survival. Sequence data derive from only one tumor region, so heterogeneity remains possible.

The ends were cut back, 5 bases at V and 5 bases at J, with 16 bases in the middle. This CDR3 is 15 amino acids long. Germline values: CDR1 SGHAT, CDR2 FQNNGV. Libraries were prepared by immunoSEQ multiplex PCR; TCRdb keeps only in-frame clonotypes and omits some of them. The table records tens of thousands of clones, over 80% of them present only once. The sample holds one count of this clone. What it recognizes is unknown. This TCR came from a man aged 40 to 75 with stage II squamous cell lung carcinoma. The sequences come from PBMCs, collected before any cancer treatment. The chain couples TRBV11-2 to TRBJ2-1, with D possibly being TRBD2 (6 bases). CDR3 DNA: TGTGCCAGCAGCACACCCGGGACTTCTCACAATGAGCAGTTCTTC. Protein: CASSTPGTSHNEQFF.